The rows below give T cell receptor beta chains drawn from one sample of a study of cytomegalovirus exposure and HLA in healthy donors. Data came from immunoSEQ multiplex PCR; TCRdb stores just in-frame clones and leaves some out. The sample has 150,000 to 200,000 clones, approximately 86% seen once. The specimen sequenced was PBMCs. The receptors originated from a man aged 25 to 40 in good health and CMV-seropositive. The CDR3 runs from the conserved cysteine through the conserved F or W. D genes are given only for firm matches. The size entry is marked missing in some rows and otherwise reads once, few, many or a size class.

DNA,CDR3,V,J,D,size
TGTGCCAGCAGTCCCGGCTACGAGCAGTACTTC,CASSPGYEQYF,TRBV27,TRBJ2-7,NA,NA
TGTGCCAGCAGCCCCATCAGGAAATACGAGCAGTACTTC,CASSPIRKYEQYF,TRBV7-9,TRBJ2-7,NA,NA
TGCAGCGTAGGGGCGACAGGGACGAACACTGAAGCTTTCTTT,CSVGATGTNTEAFF,TRBV29-1,TRBJ1-1,TRBD1,NA
TGCGCCAGCAGCCTATCGGGACTGTCCGGGGTCGAGCAGTACTTC,CASSLSGLSGVEQYF,TRBV5-1,TRBJ2-7,NA,once
TGCGCCAGCAGCTTGGCCTCACCAAGCACAGATACGCAGTATTTT,CASSLASPSTDTQYF,TRBV5-1,TRBJ2-3,NA,NA
TGTGCCAGCAGCTTAGGAGGGCGAGAGACCCAGTACTTC,CASSLGGRETQYF,TRBV7-9,TRBJ2-5,NA,NA
TGTGCCAGCAACATTCATACAGGCGCTGAAGCTTTCTTT,CASNIHTGAEAFF,TRBV7-9,TRBJ1-1,NA,NA
TGTGCCAGCAGTGAAGCCCGGCCCGCCTACGAGCAGTACTTC,CASSEARPAYEQYF,TRBV6-1,TRBJ2-7,NA,NA
TGTGCCAGCAGTCAGGCCAGTTCCTCCTACGAGCAGTACTTC,CASSQASSSYEQYF,TRBV27,TRBJ2-7,NA,NA
TGTGCCAGCAGTTTATGGGGGACGGAGACCCAGTACTTC,CASSLWGTETQYF,TRBV27,TRBJ2-5,NA,NA
TGTGCTAGCAGCCCGATAGCCGCCACCGGGGAGCTGTTTTTT,CASSPIAATGELFF,TRBV7-7,TRBJ2-2,NA,NA
TGTGCCAGCAGTTTATTGCCGGACAGGGTGTACCCCTACGAGCAGTACTTC,CASSLLPDRVYPYEQYF,TRBV28,TRBJ2-7,TRBD1,NA
TGTGCCAGCAGTGAGCGGGAGGGGGCGCGTGGCAATCAGCCCCAGCATTTT,CASSEREGARGNQPQHF,TRBV6-1,TRBJ1-5,TRBD1,NA
TGTGCCAGCAGCGTAGAACAGCTTAGCACAGATACGCAGTATTTT,CASSVEQLSTDTQYF,TRBV9,TRBJ2-3,NA,NA
TGTGCCAGCAGTGAAGAGCTGGACTACATCTATGGCTACACCTTC,CASSEELDYIYGYTF,TRBV2,TRBJ1-2,NA,few
TGTGCCAGCAGCTTAAATCGGGGTGAAGCTTTCTTT,CASSLNRGEAFF,TRBV7-3,TRBJ1-1,NA,NA